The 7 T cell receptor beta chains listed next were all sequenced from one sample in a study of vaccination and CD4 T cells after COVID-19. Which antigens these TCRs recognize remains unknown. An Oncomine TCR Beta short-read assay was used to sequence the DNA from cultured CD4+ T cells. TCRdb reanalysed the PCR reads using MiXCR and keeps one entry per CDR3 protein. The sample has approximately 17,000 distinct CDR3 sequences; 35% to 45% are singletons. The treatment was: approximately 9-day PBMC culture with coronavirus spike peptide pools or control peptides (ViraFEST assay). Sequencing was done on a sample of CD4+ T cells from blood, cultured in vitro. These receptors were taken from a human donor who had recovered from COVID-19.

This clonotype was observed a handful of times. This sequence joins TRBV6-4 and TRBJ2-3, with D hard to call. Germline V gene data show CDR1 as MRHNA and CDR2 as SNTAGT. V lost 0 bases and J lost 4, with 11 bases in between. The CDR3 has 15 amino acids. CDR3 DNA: TGTGCCAGCAGTGACTCGCGCTCTGGTCCAGATACGCAGTATTTT. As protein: CASSDSRSGPDTQYF.

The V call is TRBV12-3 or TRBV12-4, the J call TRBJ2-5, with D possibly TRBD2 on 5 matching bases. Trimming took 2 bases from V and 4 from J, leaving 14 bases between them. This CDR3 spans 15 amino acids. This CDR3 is CASSLNRRVRETQYF. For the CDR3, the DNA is TGTGCCAGCAGTTTAAACCGGCGGGTGAGAGAGACCCAGTACTTC.

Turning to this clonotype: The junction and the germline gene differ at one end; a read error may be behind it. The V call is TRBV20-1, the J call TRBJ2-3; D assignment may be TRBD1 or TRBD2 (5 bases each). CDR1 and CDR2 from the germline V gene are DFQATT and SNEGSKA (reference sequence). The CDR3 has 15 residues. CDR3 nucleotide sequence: TGCAGTGCAAGAGAAGGGACCTCTAGCACAGATACGCAGTATTTT. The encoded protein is CSAREGTSSTDTQYF.

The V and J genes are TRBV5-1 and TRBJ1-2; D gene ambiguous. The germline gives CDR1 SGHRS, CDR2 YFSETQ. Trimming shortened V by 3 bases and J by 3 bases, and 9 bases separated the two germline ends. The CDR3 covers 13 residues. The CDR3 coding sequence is TGCGCCAGCAGCTCAGTGGGTGACTATGGCTACACCTTC. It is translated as CASSSVGDYGYTF.

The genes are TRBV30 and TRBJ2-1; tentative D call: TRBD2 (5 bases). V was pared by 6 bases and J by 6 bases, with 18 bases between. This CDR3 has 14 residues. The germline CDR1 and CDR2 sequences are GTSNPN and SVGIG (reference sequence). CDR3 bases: TGTGCCTGCATTCGAGGGCAAACAGTCAATGAGCAGTTCTTC. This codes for CACIRGQTVNEQFF.

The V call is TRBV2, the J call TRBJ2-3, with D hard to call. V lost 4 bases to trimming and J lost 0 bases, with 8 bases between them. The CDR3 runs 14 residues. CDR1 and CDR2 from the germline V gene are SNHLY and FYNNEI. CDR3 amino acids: CASSVLSSTDTQYF. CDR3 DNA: TGTGCCAGCAGTGTTTTGTCGAGCACAGATACGCAGTATTTT.

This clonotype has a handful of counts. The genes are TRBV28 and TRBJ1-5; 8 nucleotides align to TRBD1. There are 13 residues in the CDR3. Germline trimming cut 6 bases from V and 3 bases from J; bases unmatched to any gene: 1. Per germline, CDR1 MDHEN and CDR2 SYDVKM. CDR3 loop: CASRDRDNQPQHF. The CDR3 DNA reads TGTGCCAGCAGGGACAGGGACAATCAGCCCCAGCATTTT.